One and the same sample provided the 3 T cell receptor beta chains below, sequenced in a study of PD-1 blockade in mismatch repair-deficient tumors. Assay used: immunoSEQ multiplex PCR; TCRdb lists only in-frame clones, some missing. The data show under 150,000 clones, more than 85% seen once. The starting material was peripheral blood, obtained 44 weeks after starting pembrolizumab. The receptors here all came from an adult with mismatch repair-deficient cancer.

Regarding this clone: At one boundary the junction diverges from the germline segment, which might be a read error. The chain employs TRBV19 and TRBJ1-2; no clear D gene. The CDR3 totals 13 residues. The germline V gene has CDR1 LNHDA and CDR2 SQIVND (reference sequence). CDR3: CASSIDHGRRSRF. The CDR3 nucleotides are TGTGCCAGTAGTATAGATCACGGCAGGCGATCCCGCTTC.

In DNA, the CDR3 is TGTGCCAGCTCACCACCGATACTCTCTCAAGAGACCCAGTACTTC. It translates to CASSPPILSQETQYF. V gene TRBV18 combines with J gene TRBJ2-5, with D unclear. The CDR3 spans 15 residues. The V end lost 0 bases, the J end lost 2 bases, and 10 bases lay between the germline ends. In germline, CDR1 is KGHSH, CDR2 LQKENI. Filled out from reference TRBV18 and TRBJ2-5, the complete variable domain reads NAGVMQNPRHLVRRRGQEARLRCSPMKGHSHVYWYRQLPEEGLKFMVYLQKENIIDESGMPKERFSAEFPKEGPSILRIQQVVRGDSAAYFCASSPPILSQETQYFGPGTRLLVL.

A remark on this clone: The junction and the germline gene differ at one end; a read error may be behind it. The rearrangement uses TRBV5-1 and TRBJ2-5; 13 bases line up with TRBD2. This CDR3 has 18 residues. In germline, CDR1 is SGHRS, CDR2 YFSETQ. The CDR3 DNA reads TGCGCCAGCAGTTTGGGGGGGACTAGCGGGACGGGAAAAGAGACCCAGTACTTC. Protein sequence: CASSLGGTSGTGKETQYF.